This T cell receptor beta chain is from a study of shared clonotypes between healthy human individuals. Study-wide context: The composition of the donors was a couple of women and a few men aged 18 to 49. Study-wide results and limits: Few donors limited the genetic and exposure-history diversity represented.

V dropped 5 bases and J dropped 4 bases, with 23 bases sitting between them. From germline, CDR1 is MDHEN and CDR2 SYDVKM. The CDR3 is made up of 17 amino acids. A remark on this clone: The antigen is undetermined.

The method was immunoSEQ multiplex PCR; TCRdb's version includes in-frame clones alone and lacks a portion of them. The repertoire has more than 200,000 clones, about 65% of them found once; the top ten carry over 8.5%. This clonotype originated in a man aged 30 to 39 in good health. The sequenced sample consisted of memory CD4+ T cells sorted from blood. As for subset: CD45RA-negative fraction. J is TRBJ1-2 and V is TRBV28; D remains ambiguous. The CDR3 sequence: CASSRGPRQRHVYGYTF. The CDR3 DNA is TGTGCCAGCAGTCGTGGTCCGCGGCAGCGCCATGTCTATGGCTACACCTTC.